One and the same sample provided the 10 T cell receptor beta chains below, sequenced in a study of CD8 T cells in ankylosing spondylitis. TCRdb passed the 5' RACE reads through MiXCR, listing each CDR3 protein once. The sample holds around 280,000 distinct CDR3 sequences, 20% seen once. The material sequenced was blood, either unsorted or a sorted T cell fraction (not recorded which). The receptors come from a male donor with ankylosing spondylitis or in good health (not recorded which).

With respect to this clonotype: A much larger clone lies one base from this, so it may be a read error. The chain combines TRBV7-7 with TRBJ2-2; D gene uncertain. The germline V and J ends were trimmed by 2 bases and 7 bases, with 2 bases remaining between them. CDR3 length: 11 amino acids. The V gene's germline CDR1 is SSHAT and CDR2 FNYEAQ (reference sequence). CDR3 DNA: TGTGCCAGCAGCTTAAACGGGGAGCTGTTTTTT. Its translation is CASSLNGELFF.

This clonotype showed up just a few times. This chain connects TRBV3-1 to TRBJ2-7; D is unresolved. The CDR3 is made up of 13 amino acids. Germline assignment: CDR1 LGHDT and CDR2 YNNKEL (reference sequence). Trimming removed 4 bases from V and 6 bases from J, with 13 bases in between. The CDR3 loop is CASSPGRLLEQYV. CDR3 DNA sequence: TGTGCCAGCAGCCCTGGACGCCTCCTCGAGCAGTACGTC.

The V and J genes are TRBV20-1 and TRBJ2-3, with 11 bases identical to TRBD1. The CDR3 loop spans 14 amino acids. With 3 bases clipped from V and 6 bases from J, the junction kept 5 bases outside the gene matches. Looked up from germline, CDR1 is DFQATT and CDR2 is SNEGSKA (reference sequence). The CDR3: CSASVDRGRDTQYF. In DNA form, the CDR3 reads TGCAGTGCTAGCGTGGACAGGGGGCGGGATACGCAGTATTTT.

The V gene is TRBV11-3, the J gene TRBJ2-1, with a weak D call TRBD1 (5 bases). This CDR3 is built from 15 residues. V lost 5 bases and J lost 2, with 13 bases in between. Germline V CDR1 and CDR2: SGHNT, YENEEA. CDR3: CASSPLPGPYNEQFF. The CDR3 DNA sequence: TGTGCCAGCAGCCCCCTCCCAGGGCCCTACAATGAGCAGTTCTTC.

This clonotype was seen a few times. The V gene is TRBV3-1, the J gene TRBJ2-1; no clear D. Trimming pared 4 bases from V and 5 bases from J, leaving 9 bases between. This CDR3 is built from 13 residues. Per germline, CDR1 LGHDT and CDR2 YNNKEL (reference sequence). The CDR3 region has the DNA TGTGCCAGCAGCCCCCTACTGAACAATGAGCAGTTCTTC. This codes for CASSPLLNNEQFF.

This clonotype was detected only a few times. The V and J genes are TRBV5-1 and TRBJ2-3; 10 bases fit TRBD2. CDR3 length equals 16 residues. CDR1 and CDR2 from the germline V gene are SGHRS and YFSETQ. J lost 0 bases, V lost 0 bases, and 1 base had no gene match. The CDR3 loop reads CASSLASGSSTDTQYF. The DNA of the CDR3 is TGCGCCAGCAGCTTGGCTAGCGGGAGTAGCACAGATACGCAGTATTTT.

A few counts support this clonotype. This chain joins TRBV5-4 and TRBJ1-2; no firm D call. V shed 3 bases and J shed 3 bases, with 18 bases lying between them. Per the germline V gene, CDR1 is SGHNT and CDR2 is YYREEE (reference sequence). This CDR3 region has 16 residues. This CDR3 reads CASSWNRLMVDYGYTF. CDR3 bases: TGTGCCAGCAGCTGGAACCGACTGATGGTTGACTATGGCTACACCTTC.

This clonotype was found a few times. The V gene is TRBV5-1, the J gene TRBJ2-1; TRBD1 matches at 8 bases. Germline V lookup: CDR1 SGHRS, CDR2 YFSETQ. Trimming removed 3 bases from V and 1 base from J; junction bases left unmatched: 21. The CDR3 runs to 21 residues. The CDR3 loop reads CASSSSLQGEAYAKSYNEQFF. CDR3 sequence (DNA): TGCGCCAGCAGCTCCAGCTTACAGGGGGAAGCCTATGCAAAGTCCTACAATGAGCAGTTCTTC.

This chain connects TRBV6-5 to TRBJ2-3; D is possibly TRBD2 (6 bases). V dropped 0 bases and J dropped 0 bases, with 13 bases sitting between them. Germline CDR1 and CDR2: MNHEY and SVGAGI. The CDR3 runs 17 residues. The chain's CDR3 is CASSYSGGIGSTDTQYF. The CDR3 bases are TGTGCCAGCAGTTACTCAGGCGGGATAGGTAGCACAGATACGCAGTATTTT.

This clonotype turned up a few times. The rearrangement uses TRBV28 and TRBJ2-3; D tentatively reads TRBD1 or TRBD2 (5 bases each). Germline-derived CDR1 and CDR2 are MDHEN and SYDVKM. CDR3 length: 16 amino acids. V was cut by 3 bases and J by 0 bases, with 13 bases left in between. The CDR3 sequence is CASSFSRGLSTDTQYF. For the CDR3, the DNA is TGTGCCAGCAGTTTTTCCCGGGGCTTAAGCACAGATACGCAGTATTTT.